This T cell receptor beta chain was retrieved from a study of PD-1 blockade in classical Hodgkin lymphoma. The wider study: Nivolumab was administered to patients intravenously at 3 mg/kg every 2 weeks.

Every patient was affected by relapse after autologous stem cell transplantation, while exposure to brentuximab vedotin was not uniform. Using immunoSEQ multiplex PCR, the repertoire was profiled, and TCRdb retains in-frame clones only, with some absent. The top ten clones hold over 25% of a sample with around 28,000 clones, roughly 71% of them seen once. Study-wide findings and caveats: Reports described newly diagnosed patients as having lower baseline TCR diversity than healthy donors. For complete responders, baseline diversity was comparable to that of newly diagnosed patients.

J lost 6 bases, V lost 0 bases, and 4 bases had no gene match. CDR3 size: 15 residues. The germline gives CDR1 SNHLY, CDR2 FYNNEI. For this clone: Its antigen is unidentified.

V usage is TRBV2 and J usage is TRBJ2-7; 11 bases are shared with TRBD2. The receptor was derived from a human donor with classical Hodgkin lymphoma. Sequenced here: peripheral blood mononuclear cells (PBMCs), sampled before the second cycle of nivolumab. CDR3 in amino acids: CASSEALAGALEQYF. The CDR3 region has the DNA TGTGCCAGCAGTGAAGCACTAGCGGGAGCTCTCGAGCAGTACTTC.